This T cell receptor (beta chain) comes out of a study of blood T cell repertoires in COVID-19. As for the study in general: Spain, Italy and the United States supplied samples that represented acute and convalescent COVID-19. Nucleic acid was either cDNA or gDNA, and it came from T cells, B-cell-depleted T cells, or PBMCs.

Using immunoSEQ multiplex PCR, the repertoire was profiled, and TCRdb retains in-frame clones only, with some absent. The table shows around 150,000 clones, with around 85% occurring only once. CDR3 length: 15 residues. J gave up 7 bases and V 3 bases, and 11 bases lay outside the gene matches. Germline assignment: CDR1 SGHRS and CDR2 YFSETQ. The sequence came from a man in his fifties or sixties with active or convalescent COVID-19. The sequenced sample was peripheral blood. The V and J genes are TRBV5-1 and TRBJ1-1; 8 positions agree with TRBD1. The CDR3 spells CASSYRTGSLGEAFF. CDR3 DNA: TGCGCCAGCAGCTACAGGACAGGGAGCTTGGGTGAAGCTTTCTTT.